This TCR beta chain was recovered during a study of molecular identifiers for immune sequencing clone quantification. Overall study context: The replicate experiment used RNA from approximately 22,000 or 94,000 naive CD8 cells. This RNA was split into five aliquots, and four of them were sequenced.

A single record per CDR3 protein comes from TCRdb applying MiXCR to the PCR reads. This sample has some 97,000 distinct CDR3 sequences, with more than 20% found just once. Overall study findings and caveats: Clones above 20 RNA copies held over 98% of effector molecules, under 1% in naive cells.

CDR3 length: 15 amino acids. The V and J ends lost 5 bases and 3 bases respectively, with 16 bases between them. Germline-derived CDR1 and CDR2 are MNHEY and SVGAGI. This clonotype was detected many times. Its specificity is unknown. Sequences were obtained from naive CD8+ T cells from blood, with Jurkat cell RNA spiked in. Described subset: FACS-sorted CD8+CD4-CCR7+CD45RA+ naive T cells. The source of this sequence is a human donor in good health. Some libraries in this study had Jurkat cell RNA spiked in. V is TRBV6-5 and J is TRBJ1-2, with D perhaps TRBD1 (6 bases). The CDR3 coding sequence is TGTGCCAGCAGTCAGCTACAGGGATGGGACTATGGCTACACCTTC. Protein: CASSQLQGWDYGYTF.